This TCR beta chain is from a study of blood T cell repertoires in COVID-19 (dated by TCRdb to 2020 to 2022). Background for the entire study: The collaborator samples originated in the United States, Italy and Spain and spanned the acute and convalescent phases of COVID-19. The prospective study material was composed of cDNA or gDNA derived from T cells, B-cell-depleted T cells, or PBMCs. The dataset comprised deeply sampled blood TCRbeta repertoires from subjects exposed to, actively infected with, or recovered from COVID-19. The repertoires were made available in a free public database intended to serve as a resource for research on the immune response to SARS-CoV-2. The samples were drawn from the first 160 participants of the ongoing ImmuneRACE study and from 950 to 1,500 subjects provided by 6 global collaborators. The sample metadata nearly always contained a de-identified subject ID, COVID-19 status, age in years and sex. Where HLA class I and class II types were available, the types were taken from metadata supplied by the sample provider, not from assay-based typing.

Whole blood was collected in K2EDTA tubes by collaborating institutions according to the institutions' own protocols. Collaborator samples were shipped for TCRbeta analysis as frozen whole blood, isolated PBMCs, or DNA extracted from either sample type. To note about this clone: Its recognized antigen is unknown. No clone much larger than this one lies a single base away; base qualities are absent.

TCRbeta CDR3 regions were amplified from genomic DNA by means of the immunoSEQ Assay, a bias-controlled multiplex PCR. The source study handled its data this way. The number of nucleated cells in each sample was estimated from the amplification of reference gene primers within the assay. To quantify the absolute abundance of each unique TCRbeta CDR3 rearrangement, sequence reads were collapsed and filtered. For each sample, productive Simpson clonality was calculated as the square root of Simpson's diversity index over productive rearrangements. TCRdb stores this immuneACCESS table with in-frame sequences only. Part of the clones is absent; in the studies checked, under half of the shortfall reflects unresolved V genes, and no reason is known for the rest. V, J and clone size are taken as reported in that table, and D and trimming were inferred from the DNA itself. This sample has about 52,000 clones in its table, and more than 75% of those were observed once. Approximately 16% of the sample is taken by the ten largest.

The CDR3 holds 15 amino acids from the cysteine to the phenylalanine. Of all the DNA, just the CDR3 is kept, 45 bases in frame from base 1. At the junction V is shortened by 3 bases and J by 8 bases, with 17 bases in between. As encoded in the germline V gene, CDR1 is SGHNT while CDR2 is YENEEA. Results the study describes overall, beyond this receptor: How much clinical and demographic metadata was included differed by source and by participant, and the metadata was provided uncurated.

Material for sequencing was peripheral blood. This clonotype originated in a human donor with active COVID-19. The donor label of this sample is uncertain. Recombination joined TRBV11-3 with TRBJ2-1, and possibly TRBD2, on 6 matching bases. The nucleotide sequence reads TGTGCCAGCAGCTTGGAGGGACGTGGACCTCATGAGCAGTTCTTC. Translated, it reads CASSLEGRGPHEQFF.